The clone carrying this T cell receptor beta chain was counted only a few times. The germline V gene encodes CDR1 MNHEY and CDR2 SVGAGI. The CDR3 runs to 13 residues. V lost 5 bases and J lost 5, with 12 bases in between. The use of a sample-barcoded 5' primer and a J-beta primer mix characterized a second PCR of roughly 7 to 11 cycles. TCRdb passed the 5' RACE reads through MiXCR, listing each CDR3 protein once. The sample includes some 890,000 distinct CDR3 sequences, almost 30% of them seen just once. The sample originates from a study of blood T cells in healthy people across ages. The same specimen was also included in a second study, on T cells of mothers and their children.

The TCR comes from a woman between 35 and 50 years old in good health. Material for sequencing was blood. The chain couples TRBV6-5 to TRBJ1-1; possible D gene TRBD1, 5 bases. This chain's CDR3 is CASSPAGFTEAFF. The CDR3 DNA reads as TGTGCCAGCAGTCCCGCAGGGTTTACTGAAGCTTTCTTT.